This T cell receptor (beta chain) appears in the sequencing data of a study of identical twins. Germline V lookup: CDR1 SGHRS, CDR2 YFSETQ. This CDR3 comprises 15 residues. V was shortened by 1 base and J by 0 bases, with 8 bases between the two germline ends. This clonotype was counted at least ten times. Its antigen is still unknown. MiXCR, run by TCRdb on the 5' RACE reads, gives a single entry per CDR3 protein. The sample comprises 1.5 million to 2 million distinct CDR3 sequences, about 32% of which are singletons, and about 0.27% rests with the top ten. Study-level points and caveats: When twins shared out-of-frame alpha sequences, those sequences had excess low generation probability.

The chain has TRBV5-1 and TRBJ1-5; TRBD1 is a possible D gene (5 bases). The sequenced sample consisted of cord blood. The sequence was obtained from a newborn girl in good health. The CDR3: CASSLRGHSNQPQHF. The CDR3 nucleotides read TGCGCCAGCAGCTTGCGGGGCCATAGCAATCAGCCCCAGCATTTT.